This TCR delta chain was found in a study of gamma-delta T cells after stem cell transplantation. CDR1 and CDR2 (germline): GEAIGNYY, EKD. The CDR3 is 18 amino acids. V was clipped by 9 bases and J by 2 bases; unmatched bases: 17. TCRdb called clones from the RT-PCR reads again using CATT. The table shows 1,200 or so delta-chain clones, with around two fifths occurring only once. Sequencing input: gamma-delta T cells. The chain links TRDV2 to TRDJ1; 13 nucleotides line up with TRDD3. The receptor was derived from a human donor. It is not recorded whose cells these are; they may come from a transplant donor. This table probably holds off-target reads from a library built for another chain. The CDR3 sequence: CAHDNVLGDTLRTDKLIF. In nucleotides, the CDR3 is TGTGCCCATGATAATGTACTGGGGGATACGCTGAGGACCGATAAACTCATCTTT.